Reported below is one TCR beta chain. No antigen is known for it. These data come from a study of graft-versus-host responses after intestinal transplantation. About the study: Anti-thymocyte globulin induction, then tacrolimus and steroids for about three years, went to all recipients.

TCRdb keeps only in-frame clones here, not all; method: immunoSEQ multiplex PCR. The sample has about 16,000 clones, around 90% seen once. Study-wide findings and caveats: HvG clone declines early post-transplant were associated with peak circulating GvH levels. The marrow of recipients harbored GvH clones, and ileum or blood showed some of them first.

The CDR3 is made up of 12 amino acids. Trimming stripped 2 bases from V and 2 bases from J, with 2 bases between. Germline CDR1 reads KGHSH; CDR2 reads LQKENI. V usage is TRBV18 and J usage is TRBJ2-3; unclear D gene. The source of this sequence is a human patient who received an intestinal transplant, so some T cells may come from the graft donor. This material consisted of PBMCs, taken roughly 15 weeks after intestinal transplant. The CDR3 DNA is TGTGCCAGCTCACCAATCACAGATACGCAGTATTTT. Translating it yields CASSPITDTQYF.